The 32 T cell receptor beta chains in this list originate from one sample, sequenced in a study of T cells in Graves' hyperthyroidism and ophthalmopathy. RNA transcripts gave rise to amplified TCR beta CDR3 regions. HTBI primers drove first-round RT-PCR of the TCR CDR3. From the multiplex PCR reads, TCRdb called clonotypes with MiXCR, one entry per CDR3 protein. The sample lists under 350,000 distinct CDR3 sequences, around 13% occurring once. The sample was blood. These receptors all stem from a middle-aged woman with Graves' hyperthyroidism.

A remark on this clonotype: It may be a read error: a sequence one base away is much more abundant. V and J are TRBV29-1 and TRBJ2-7, with D tentatively TRBD1 (6 bases). Germline V gives CDR1 SQVTM, CDR2 ANQGSEA. The CDR3 spans 13 residues. V gave up 7 bases and J gave up 6 bases, with 19 bases separating them. CDR3 in amino acids: CSARTEGRGEQYF. The CDR3, as DNA: TGCAGCGCTCGGACAGAGGGCAGGGGCGAGCAGTACTTC.

The chain joins TRBV7-9 to TRBJ2-7; no firm D call. The V and J ends lost 7 bases and 0 bases respectively, with 16 bases between them. The CDR3 length is 15 residues. The V gene's germline CDR1 is SEHNR and CDR2 FQNEAQ (reference sequence). The DNA for the CDR3 is TGTGCCAGCAACCCGTATCCGGGTCCCTCCTACGAGCAGTACTTC. Encoded protein: CASNPYPGPSYEQYF.

This clonotype was recorded at least ten times. The chain carries TRBV24-1 and TRBJ2-5; D ambiguous. The CDR3 sequence is 13 residues long. The V gene's germline CDR1 is KGHDR and CDR2 SFDVKD. V was shortened by 6 bases and J by 2 bases, with 9 bases between the two germline ends. The CDR3 bases are TGTGCCACCAGTTGGTCAGCTCAAGAGACCCAGTACTTC. Its protein product is CATSWSAQETQYF.

The V call is TRBV12-3 or TRBV12-4, the J call TRBJ1-2; D remains unclear. The V gene lost 10 bases and the J gene lost 12 bases, with 9 bases spanning the gap. CDR3 size: 8 residues. CDR3 coding DNA: TGTGCCACCACACCCGACACCTTC. Its protein is CATTPDTF.

This chain uses TRBV2 with TRBJ2-3, with 7 bases fitting TRBD2. The CDR3 has 16 residues. Germline CDR1 is SNHLY and CDR2 is FYNNEI. Trimming cost V 4 bases and J 1 base; bases outside gene matches: 8. DNA of the CDR3: TGTGCCAGCAGTGGGTCAGCGGGGTGGGGCACAGATACGCAGTATTTT. As protein: CASSGSAGWGTDTQYF.

This clonotype was observed many times. The chain recombines TRBV28 with TRBJ1-1; tentatively, D is TRBD1 (6 bases). This CDR3 is built from 16 residues. CDR1 and CDR2 from the germline V gene are MDHEN and SYDVKM. Trimming took 2 bases from V and 0 from J, leaving 13 bases between them. CDR3 protein: CASSLGGSPMNTEAFF. The CDR3 DNA is TGTGCCAGCAGTTTAGGGGGCAGCCCCATGAACACTGAAGCTTTCTTT.

This clonotype has at least ten counts. The chain combines TRBV11-2 with TRBJ1-5; D is perhaps TRBD1 (6 bases). CDR3 length equals 13 residues. The germline CDR1 and CDR2 sequences are SGHAT and FQNNGV. V was pared by 5 bases and J by 7 bases, with 12 bases between. CDR3 region: CASSQDSRQPQHF. The CDR3 DNA sequence: TGTGCCAGCAGCCAGGACAGCCGCCAGCCCCAGCATTTT.

There are many counts of this clonotype. The CDR3 sequence is CASSLDTYEQYF. CDR3 nucleotide sequence: TGTGCCAGCAGCTTAGACACCTACGAGCAGTACTTC. This chain links TRBV7-9 with TRBJ2-7; no firm D call. Germline V gives CDR1 SEHNR, CDR2 FQNEAQ (reference sequence). This CDR3 is 12 amino acids long. The ends were cut back, 1 base at V and 2 bases at J, with 3 bases in the middle. The full variable domain, with the rest looked up from reference TRBV7-9 and TRBJ2-7, is DTGVSQNPRHKITKRGQNVTFRCDPISEHNRLYWYRQTLGQGPEFLTYFQNEAQLEKSRLLSDRFSAERPKGSFSTLEIQRTEQGDSAMYLCASSLDTYEQYFGPGTRLTVT.

This clonotype was counted at least ten times. The V gene is TRBV12-3 or TRBV12-4, the J gene TRBJ2-5, with D unresolved. V lost 2 bases and J 0 bases, leaving 4 bases between the germline ends. The CDR3 extends over 13 amino acids. The CDR3 protein is CASSLMDQETQYF. The CDR3 DNA sequence: TGTGCCAGCAGTTTAATGGACCAAGAGACCCAGTACTTC.

This clonotype was detected ten times or more. The genes are TRBV28 and TRBJ2-7; no clear D gene. V lost 0 bases to trimming and J lost 3 bases, with 3 bases between them. The CDR3 contains 12 residues. Germline V gene data show CDR1 as MDHEN and CDR2 as SYDVKM. In DNA, the CDR3 is TGTGCCAGCAGTTTATGGGGCTACGAGCAGTACTTC. Encoded protein: CASSLWGYEQYF.

This clonotype was counted many times. The J gene is TRBJ1-5, the V gene TRBV2, with D perhaps TRBD1 (5 bases). Germline values: CDR1 SNHLY, CDR2 FYNNEI. The CDR3 is 15 amino acids. V was clipped by 6 bases and J by 2 bases, with 14 bases between them. DNA of the CDR3: TGTGCCAGCAGGGGCTTGGGGGGGGGCAATCAGCCCCAGCATTTT. Its protein is CASRGLGGGNQPQHF.

This clonotype was seen many times. The rearrangement uses TRBV7-9 and TRBJ1-6; TRBD1 might be the D (5 bases). The V end lost 5 bases, the J end lost 9 bases, and 14 bases lay between the germline ends. Germline values: CDR1 SEHNR, CDR2 FQNEAQ (reference sequence). The CDR3 is made up of 14 amino acids. The CDR3 DNA sequence: TGTGCCAGCAGCATCCCTCGGGGGGGTTCACCCCTCCACTTT. The encoded protein is CASSIPRGGSPLHF.

This clonotype was counted many times. This sequence joins TRBV28 and TRBJ2-1; 10 nucleotides match TRBD2. Germline trimming cut 4 bases from V and 8 bases from J; bases unmatched to any gene: 8. Germline assignment: CDR1 MDHEN and CDR2 SYDVKM. The CDR3 runs to 15 residues. The CDR3 sequence is CASSWSGRARDEQFF. CDR3 sequence (DNA): TGTGCCAGCAGTTGGAGCGGGAGGGCCCGAGATGAGCAGTTCTTC.

This chain uses TRBV20-1 with TRBJ2-7, with 8 bases that match TRBD1. J was trimmed by 7 bases and V by 2 bases; bases with no gene match: 10. The CDR3 loop spans 14 amino acids. The germline gives CDR1 DFQATT, CDR2 SNEGSKA (reference sequence). The CDR3 DNA reads TGCAGTGCTAGAAGTGGGCAGGGGGCACGAGAGCAGTACTTC. Its translation: CSARSGQGAREQYF.

In its sample, this clonotype was seen many times. The chain joins TRBV5-1 to TRBJ2-1, with a tentative D call TRBD2 (9 bases). Trimming took off 0 bases at V and 7 bases at J, with 23 bases between the two ends. The V gene's germline CDR1 is SGHRS and CDR2 YFSETQ. The CDR3 has 18 residues. The CDR3 sequence: CASSLGQGLAGRRNEQFF. CDR3 DNA: TGCGCCAGCAGCTTGGGACAGGGGCTAGCGGGACGTAGGAATGAGCAGTTCTTC.

This clonotype was counted at least ten times. The chain has TRBV3-1 and TRBJ2-1; 13 bases are a match to TRBD2. Germline assignment: CDR1 LGHDT and CDR2 YNNKEL (reference sequence). The CDR3 has 17 residues. V lost 3 bases and J lost 5; bases outside the gene matches: 7. The CDR3 DNA reads TGTGCCAGCAGCCAGCCGAGAGGACTAGCGGGAGACAATGAGCAGTTCTTC. Protein product: CASSQPRGLAGDNEQFF.

DNA for the CDR3: TGTGCCAGCTCAACGGCAGGTCGTGGGGCCAACGTCCTGACTTTC. Its protein is CASSTAGRGANVLTF. The chain uses TRBV18 and TRBJ2-6; D call uncertain. Germline V gives CDR1 KGHSH, CDR2 LQKENI. Trimming removed 5 bases from V and 3 bases from J, with 11 bases in between. This CDR3 region has 15 residues.

This clonotype has only a few counts. The chain is built from TRBV2 and TRBJ1-5, with D hard to call. Germline-derived CDR1 and CDR2 are SNHLY and FYNNEI. V was pared by 3 bases and J by 7 bases, with 16 bases between. This CDR3 region has 15 residues. The CDR3 here is CASSDGIEGKQPQHF. CDR3 bases: TGTGCCAGCAGTGATGGTATCGAGGGTAAACAGCCCCAGCATTTT.

This clonotype was observed at least ten times. The chain couples TRBV18 to TRBJ1-1, with D tentatively TRBD1 (5 bases). Trimming shortened V by 3 bases and J by 7 bases, and 9 bases separated the two germline ends. The CDR3 covers 12 residues. The germline gives CDR1 KGHSH, CDR2 LQKENI. CDR3 protein: CASSPDGGEAFF. The CDR3, as DNA: TGTGCCAGCTCACCTGATGGGGGTGAAGCTTTCTTT.

On this clonotype itself: A much larger clone sits a single nucleotide away, making a read error possible. The rearrangement links TRBV12-3 or TRBV12-4 to TRBJ1-3, with D unclear. The length of the CDR3 is 14 residues. The DNA for the CDR3 is TGTGCCAGCAGTTTATCAGGCTCTGTAAACACCATATATTTT. Protein: CASSLSGSVNTIYF.

The sample holds one count of this clonotype. This sequence joins TRBV7-2 and TRBJ1-4, with D possibly matching TRBD1 (5 bases). Germline V gene data show CDR1 as SGHTA and CDR2 as FQGNSA. V was shortened by 3 bases and J by 8 bases, with 16 bases between the two germline ends. This CDR3 comprises 15 residues. CDR3 sequence: CASSFRPGLGEKLFF. Written as DNA, the CDR3 is TGTGCCAGCAGCTTCAGGCCGGGGCTCGGGGAAAAACTGTTTTTT.

This clonotype has at least ten counts. In DNA, the CDR3 is TGTGCCAGCAGCTTAACGCTTGGGGCGACTAATGAAAAACTGTTTTTT. Encoded protein: CASSLTLGATNEKLFF. J is TRBJ1-4 and V is TRBV7-9; tentatively, D is TRBD1 (5 bases). CDR3 length equals 16 residues. In germline, CDR1 is SEHNR, CDR2 FQNEAQ (reference sequence). The V end lost 2 bases, the J end lost 2 bases, and 12 bases lay between the germline ends. The entire variable domain, with the rest obtained from reference TRBV7-9 and TRBJ1-4, is as follows: DTGVSQNPRHKITKRGQNVTFRCDPISEHNRLYWYRQTLGQGPEFLTYFQNEAQLEKSRLLSDRFSAERPKGSFSTLEIQRTEQGDSAMYLCASSLTLGATNEKLFFGSGTQLSVL.

This clonotype has at least ten counts. This sequence joins TRBV12-3 or TRBV12-4 and TRBJ2-4; D is ambiguous. V was pared by 4 bases and J by 3 bases, with 4 bases between. The CDR3 totals 12 residues. CDR3 in amino acids: CASSWNKNIQYF. CDR3 nucleotides: TGTGCCAGCAGTTGGAACAAAAACATTCAGTACTTC.

V usage is TRBV5-1 and J usage is TRBJ2-1; a weak D match, TRBD1 (6 bases). Trimming stripped 9 bases from V and 8 bases from J, with 15 bases between. Looked up from germline, CDR1 is SGHRS and CDR2 is YFSETQ. CDR3 size: 12 residues. CDR3 amino acids: CATKTGADEQFF. As DNA, the CDR3 is TGCGCCACCAAGACAGGTGCGGATGAGCAGTTCTTC.

About this clonotype itself: Possible read error: a much larger clone is one base away. This rearrangement joins TRBV11-2 to TRBJ2-5, with D tentatively TRBD1 or TRBD2 (5 bases each). Germline V gene data show CDR1 as SGHAT and CDR2 as FQNNGV. This CDR3 spans 15 amino acids. CDR3 loop: CASSGSTGMWEIQYF. The CDR3 coding sequence is TGTGCCAGCAGCGGGAGTACAGGAATGTGGGAGATCCAGTACTTC.

This clonotype was counted at least ten times. The genes are TRBV7-9 and TRBJ2-5, with 10 positions matching TRBD2. The germline V gene has CDR1 SEHNR and CDR2 FQNEAQ (reference sequence). The CDR3 loop spans 17 amino acids. V shed 4 bases, J shed 5 bases, and the junction held 13 bases outside the gene matches. As DNA, the CDR3 is TGTGCCAGCAGCTCCTGGACTAGCGGTCCCACGGGGGAGACCCAGTACTTC. Translation: CASSSWTSGPTGETQYF. Together with reference TRBV7-9 and TRBJ2-5, the CDR3 gives the full variable domain: DTGVSQNPRHKITKRGQNVTFRCDPISEHNRLYWYRQTLGQGPEFLTYFQNEAQLEKSRLLSDRFSAERPKGSFSTLEIQRTEQGDSAMYLCASSSWTSGPTGETQYFGPGTRLLVL.

This clonotype was recorded many times. This rearrangement joins TRBV20-1 to TRBJ1-1; 8 positions agree with TRBD1. CDR3 length: 15 residues. Germline V gene data show CDR1 as DFQATT and CDR2 as SNEGSKA (reference sequence). The ends lost 3 bases at V and 7 bases at J; junction bases unmatched: 13. The CDR3 protein is CSARYPGQALDEAFF. The CDR3 bases are TGCAGTGCTAGGTACCCGGGACAGGCATTAGATGAAGCTTTCTTT.

V and J are TRBV2 and TRBJ2-7, with 9 bases matching TRBD2. The CDR3 covers 16 residues. V was pared by 6 bases and J by 0 bases, with 9 bases of the junction left unmatched. CDR1 and CDR2 (germline): SNHLY, FYNNEI. The CDR3 region is CASRRLAGSSSYEQYF. The CDR3 nucleotides read TGTGCCAGCAGGCGGCTAGCGGGAAGCAGCTCCTACGAGCAGTACTTC.

Only a few counts were recorded for this clonotype. The chain carries TRBV3-1 and TRBJ1-3; a weak D match, TRBD1 (6 bases). Germline V gene sequence: CDR1 LGHDT, CDR2 YNNKEL (reference sequence). The CDR3 is made up of 15 amino acids. The V end was cut by 5 bases, the J end by 0 bases, with 11 bases between. CDR3 residues: CASSGGASSGNTIYF. As DNA, the CDR3 is TGTGCCAGCAGCGGGGGCGCGAGCTCTGGAAACACCATATATTTT. The whole variable domain, remainder taken from reference TRBV3-1 and TRBJ1-3, is DTAVSQTPKYLVTQMGNDKSIKCEQNLGHDTMYWYKQDSKKFLKIMFSYNNKELIINETVPNRFSPKSPDKAHLNLHINSLELGDSAVYFCASSGGASSGNTIYFGEGSWLTVV.

The sample holds a few counts of this clonotype. This chain links TRBV18 with TRBJ1-1, with 7 bases aligning to TRBD1. CDR1 and CDR2 (germline): KGHSH, LQKENI. Trimming at V came to 2 bases and at J to 6 bases, leaving 6 bases not matched to a gene. The CDR3 runs 14 residues. CDR3 nucleotides: TGTGCCAGCTCACCAGGTGCGAGGGGGCCTGAAGCTTTCTTT. As protein: CASSPGARGPEAFF. The entire variable domain, with the rest obtained from reference TRBV18 and TRBJ1-1, is as follows: NAGVMQNPRHLVRRRGQEARLRCSPMKGHSHVYWYRQLPEEGLKFMVYLQKENIIDESGMPKERFSAEFPKEGPSILRIQQVVRGDSAAYFCASSPGARGPEAFFGQGTRLTVV.

The rearrangement joins TRBV20-1 to TRBJ2-2; D is unclear. This CDR3 has 13 amino acids. Germline V gene sequence: CDR1 DFQATT, CDR2 SNEGSKA (reference sequence). Trimming shortened V by 3 bases and J by 2 bases, and 7 bases separated the two germline ends. The CDR3 spells CSASVDNTGELFF. The DNA for the CDR3 is TGCAGTGCTAGCGTCGACAACACCGGGGAGCTGTTTTTT.

The table lists this clonotype with many counts. The V and J genes are TRBV12-3 or TRBV12-4 and TRBJ2-7; 8 bases align to TRBD2. The CDR3 loop spans 14 amino acids. Trimming removed 1 base from V and 4 bases from J; junction bases left unmatched: 3. Here the CDR3 reads CASSLVASGYEQYF. The CDR3 DNA follows: TGTGCCAGCAGTTTAGTTGCTAGCGGGTACGAGCAGTACTTC.